The rows below give T cell receptor beta chains drawn from one sample of a study of T cells after yellow fever vaccination. One entry per CDR3 protein, called by TCRdb with MiXCR from the 5' RACE reads. The sample yields 250,000 or so distinct CDR3 sequences, roughly 3.7% seen once. The sequences come from PBMCs, collected 15 days after the yellow fever booster vaccination. The receptors shown here come from a man aged 18 to 30 who received the YFV17D yellow fever vaccine. Each CDR3 is given with its conserved first and last residue. The D gene is left open where the match is weak. Size is omitted from some rows. Given values are once, few, many or a class for expanded clones.

J | V | D | size | CDR3 | DNA
TRBJ2-2 | TRBV3-1 | TRBD2 | many | CASSQVAGANTGELFF | TGTGCCAGCAGCCAAGTAGCGGGGGCGAACACCGGGGAGCTGTTTTTT
TRBJ2-2 | TRBV7-3 | - | many | CASSLKPGELFF | TGTGCCAGCAGCTTAAAACCCGGGGAGCTGTTTTTT
TRBJ2-2 | TRBV7-8 | - | many | CASSSDLNTGELFF | TGTGCCAGCAGCTCAGACCTAAACACCGGGGAGCTGTTTTTT
TRBJ1-2 | TRBV5-1 | - | many | CASRRSRGQSNYGYTF | TGCGCCAGTCGGAGGTCCCGGGGGCAATCTAACTATGGCTACACCTTC
TRBJ2-1 | TRBV6-5 | TRBD1 | many | CASSGTDFSYNEQFF | TGTGCCAGCTCCGGGACAGATTTTTCCTACAATGAGCAGTTCTTC
TRBJ1-1 | TRBV7-9 | - | many | CAAGDGLLEAFF | TGTGCCGCCGGGGACGGACTTCTTGAAGCTTTCTTT
TRBJ1-6 | TRBV6-2/TRBV6-3 | TRBD1 | many | CASIEDRAGSPLHF | TGTGCCAGCATCGAGGACAGGGCGGGATCACCCCTCCACTTT
TRBJ2-7 | TRBV7-9 | TRBD1 | many | CASSGQGGEQYF | TGTGCCAGCAGTGGACAGGGTGGCGAGCAGTACTTC
TRBJ2-1 | TRBV6-6 | - | - | CAPPGTEEYNEQFF | TGTGCCCCCCCAGGCACGGAGGAATACAATGAGCAGTTCTTC
TRBJ2-1 | TRBV3-1 | TRBD2 | many | CASSPARAGGGYEQFF | TGTGCCAGCAGCCCAGCCCGAGCGGGGGGCGGGTATGAGCAGTTCTTC
TRBJ1-5 | TRBV30 | - | many | CAWSGGQSHSNQPQHF | TGTGCCTGGAGTGGAGGACAGAGCCATAGCAATCAGCCCCAGCATTTT